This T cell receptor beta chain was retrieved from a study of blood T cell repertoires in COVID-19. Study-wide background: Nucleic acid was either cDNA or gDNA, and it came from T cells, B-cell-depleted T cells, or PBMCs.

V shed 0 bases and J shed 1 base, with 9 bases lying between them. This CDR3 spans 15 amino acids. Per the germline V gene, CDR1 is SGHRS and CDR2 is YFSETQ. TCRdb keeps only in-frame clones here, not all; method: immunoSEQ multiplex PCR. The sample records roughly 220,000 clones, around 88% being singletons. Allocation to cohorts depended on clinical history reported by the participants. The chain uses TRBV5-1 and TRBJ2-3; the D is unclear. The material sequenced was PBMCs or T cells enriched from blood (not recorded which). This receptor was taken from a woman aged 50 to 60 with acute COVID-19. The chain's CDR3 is CASSLADTRTDTQYF. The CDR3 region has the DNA TGCGCCAGCAGCTTGGCCGACACTCGCACAGATACGCAGTATTTT.